These 18 T cell receptor beta chains originate from one sample sequenced in a study of T cells in Graves' hyperthyroidism and ophthalmopathy. The investigators amplified TCR beta CDR3 regions from RNA transcripts. Initially, a first-round RT-PCR of the TCR CDR3 employed the HTBI primer set. One entry per CDR3 protein results from TCRdb running MiXCR on the multiplex PCR reads. The sample holds 350,000 to 400,000 distinct CDR3 sequences, 11% to 15% seen once. The sample was blood. The origin of the receptors is a woman aged 60-75 years with Graves' hyperthyroidism.

This chain connects TRBV7-2 to TRBJ2-7, with TRBD1 matching 9 bases. V dropped 7 bases and J dropped 0; count of bases not matched to a gene: 7. In germline, CDR1 is SGHTA, CDR2 FQGNSA. The CDR3 has 15 residues. Here the CDR3 reads CASKLGTGSSYEQYF. The DNA of the CDR3 is TGTGCCAGCAAACTCGGGACAGGGAGCTCCTACGAGCAGTACTTC.

This chain links TRBV3-1 with TRBJ2-3; 10 nucleotides agree with TRBD2. With 1 base clipped from V and 14 bases from J, the junction kept 15 bases outside the gene matches. The V gene's germline CDR1 is LGHDT and CDR2 YNNKEL (reference sequence). CDR3 length: 16 residues. The DNA of the CDR3 is TGTGCCAGCAGCCAAGGTGTCGTATCTAGCGGGAGCGTTGCGTATTTT. It translates to CASSQGVVSSGSVAYF.

This clonotype was picked up one time. CDR3 region: CATSDLRHGYTF. The CDR3 nucleotides are TGTGCCACCAGTGATCTTAGGCATGGCTACACCTTC. The chain is built from TRBV24-1 and TRBJ1-2; D unclear. CDR1 KGHDR and CDR2 SFDVKD come from the germline V gene. The CDR3 sequence is 12 residues long. Trimming pared 3 bases from V and 6 bases from J, leaving 7 bases between.

This clonotype was observed at least ten times. CDR3 coding DNA: TGTGCCAGCAGTAATGCAGGCGAGCAGTTCTTC. Its translation: CASSNAGEQFF. The V gene is TRBV2, the J gene TRBJ2-1, with D unclear. CDR3 length equals 11 residues. Germline CDR1 and CDR2: SNHLY and FYNNEI. Trimming took 5 bases from V and 10 from J, leaving 9 bases between them.

The V and J genes are TRBV24-1 and TRBJ1-5; no definite D call. The CDR3 is 14 residues long. V lost 2 bases to trimming and J lost 2 bases, with 6 bases between them. Germline V gene lookup returns CDR1 KGHDR and CDR2 SFDVKD. The DNA of the CDR3 is TGTGCCACCAGTGATTCGTCCGGCAATCAGCCCCAGCATTTT. This codes for CATSDSSGNQPQHF.

The chain joins TRBV20-1 to TRBJ2-7, with 9 bases matching TRBD2. V gave up 3 bases and J gave up 4 bases; unmatched junction bases: 7. Germline assignment: CDR1 DFQATT and CDR2 SNEGSKA (reference sequence). This CDR3 is built from 14 residues. The CDR3 DNA follows: TGCAGTGCTAGTGGGGGACTAGCAGGGTACGAGCAGTACTTC. Its protein product is CSASGGLAGYEQYF.

There are many counts of this clonotype. Here the CDR3 reads CSAFRDRGKEQYF. The CDR3 DNA reads TGCAGTGCGTTCCGGGACAGGGGAAAAGAGCAGTACTTC. The chain carries TRBV20-1 and TRBJ2-7; 10 bases agree with TRBD1. V gave up 6 bases and J gave up 7 bases; unmatched junction bases: 9. The CDR3 runs to 13 residues. The germline V gene encodes CDR1 DFQATT and CDR2 SNEGSKA (reference sequence).

V usage is TRBV7-3 and J usage is TRBJ2-3; D is uncertain. V shed 5 bases and J shed 4 bases, with 13 bases lying between them. CDR3 length equals 14 residues. Germline V CDR1 and CDR2: SGHTA, FQGTGA. The CDR3 reads CASSPPGKSDTQYF. CDR3 sequence (DNA): TGTGCCAGCAGCCCTCCGGGCAAATCAGATACGCAGTATTTT.

CDR3: CASGLVTGQIFNQPQHF. The DNA of the CDR3 is TGTGCTAGTGGTTTGGTTACGGGTCAGATCTTTAATCAGCCCCAGCATTTT. The chain joins TRBV12-5 to TRBJ1-5, with D hard to call. Germline V lookup: CDR1 LGHNT, CDR2 FRNRAP. CDR3 size: 17 residues. Trimming removed 0 bases from V and 4 bases from J, with 16 bases in between.

This chain connects TRBV6-6 to TRBJ1-2; D is unclear. Trimming pared 0 bases from V and 3 bases from J, leaving 11 bases between. CDR3 length: 15 amino acids. The germline gives CDR1 MNHNY, CDR2 SVGAGI (reference sequence). CDR3 in amino acids: CASSYSSTDYYGYTF. The CDR3, as DNA: TGTGCCAGCAGTTACTCCTCGACGGACTACTATGGCTACACCTTC.

This clonotype was detected ten times or more. The chain joins TRBV20-1 to TRBJ2-5, with D perhaps matching TRBD1 or TRBD2 (6 bases each). The CDR3 covers 14 residues. The germline CDR1 and CDR2 sequences are DFQATT and SNEGSKA (reference sequence). Trimming took 5 bases from V and 9 from J, leaving 22 bases between them. The CDR3 region is CSASPTRGESAQYF. The CDR3 DNA follows: TGCAGTGCTTCTCCAACTAGGGGGGAGTCGGCCCAGTACTTC.

This clonotype has at least ten counts. The chain is built from TRBV30 and TRBJ1-5, with D hard to call. Germline CDR1 reads GTSNPN; CDR2 reads SVGIG (reference sequence). Deletions cut 2 bases from V and 0 bases from J, with 5 bases between. The CDR3 runs 13 residues. CDR3 amino acids: CAWSLNSNQPQHF. As DNA, the CDR3 is TGTGCCTGGAGTCTGAATAGCAATCAGCCCCAGCATTTT.

This clonotype was observed a handful of times. This sequence may be a read error, since a much larger clone differs from it by one base. The CDR3 carries no conserved terminal phenylalanine or tryptophan, so it likely arises from a read error. This chain uses TRBV7-9 with TRBJ2-5; 7 bases agree with TRBD2. The CDR3 covers 13 residues. Germline V gene lookup returns CDR1 SEHNR and CDR2 FQNEAQ (reference sequence). V lost 3 bases to trimming and J lost 4 bases; unmatched junction nucleotides: 2. The CDR3 DNA is TGTGCCAGCAGCTTGCCGGGAGGAGAGACCCAGTACCTC. Translation gives CASSLPGGETQYL.

This clonotype was detected only a few times. The rearrangement joins TRBV20-1 to TRBJ2-7, with 7 bases that match TRBD2. The CDR3 has 17 amino acids. V shed 0 bases, J shed 0 bases, and the junction held 11 bases outside the gene matches. Germline V gene data show CDR1 as DFQATT and CDR2 as SNEGSKA (reference sequence). The CDR3 DNA sequence: TGCAGTGCTAGAGATCTAAGGCTGCGGGAGAGCTCCTACGAGCAGTACTTC. It yields the protein CSARDLRLRESSYEQYF.

This clonotype occurred many times. The CDR3 here is CASSLAPGLALAYEQYF. CDR3 nucleotide sequence: TGTGCCAGCAGCTTAGCCCCGGGACTAGCTTTGGCCTACGAGCAGTACTTC. V is TRBV13 and J is TRBJ2-7; 9 bases agree with TRBD2. This CDR3 contains 17 residues. V shed 1 base and J 2 bases; nucleotides not matched to a gene: 9. Looked up from germline, CDR1 is PRHDT and CDR2 is FYEKMQ (reference sequence).

The chain joins TRBV20-1 to TRBJ2-1; the match to TRBD1 covers 7 bases. After removal of 0 bases from V and 2 bases from J, the junction contained 1 base not matched to a gene. Germline V gene sequence: CDR1 DFQATT, CDR2 SNEGSKA (reference sequence). The CDR3 is 14 residues long. For the CDR3, the DNA is TGCAGTGCTAGAGAAACAGGGGCCTACAATGAGCAGTTCTTC. Amino acid sequence: CSARETGAYNEQFF.

This clonotype was seen at least ten times. The J gene is TRBJ1-5, the V gene TRBV24-1; no clear D gene. Trimming pared 4 bases from V and 4 bases from J, leaving 16 bases between. CDR1 is KGHDR and CDR2 is SFDVKD in the germline V gene. The CDR3 is made up of 16 amino acids. The CDR3 DNA reads as TGTGCCACCAGTGACCGCCGTGGGAGGAATAATCAGCCCCAGCATTTT. Its protein is CATSDRRGRNNQPQHF.

This clonotype was seen repeatedly, ten times or more. This chain joins TRBV12-3 or TRBV12-4 and TRBJ2-1; tentatively, D is TRBD2 (5 bases). The CDR3 covers 17 residues. With 4 bases removed from V and 5 bases from J, the gap between germline ends came to 21 bases. The CDR3: CASSSEGWESSNNEQFF. The CDR3 nucleotides read TGTGCCAGCAGTTCAGAGGGCTGGGAGTCTAGTAACAATGAGCAGTTCTTC.